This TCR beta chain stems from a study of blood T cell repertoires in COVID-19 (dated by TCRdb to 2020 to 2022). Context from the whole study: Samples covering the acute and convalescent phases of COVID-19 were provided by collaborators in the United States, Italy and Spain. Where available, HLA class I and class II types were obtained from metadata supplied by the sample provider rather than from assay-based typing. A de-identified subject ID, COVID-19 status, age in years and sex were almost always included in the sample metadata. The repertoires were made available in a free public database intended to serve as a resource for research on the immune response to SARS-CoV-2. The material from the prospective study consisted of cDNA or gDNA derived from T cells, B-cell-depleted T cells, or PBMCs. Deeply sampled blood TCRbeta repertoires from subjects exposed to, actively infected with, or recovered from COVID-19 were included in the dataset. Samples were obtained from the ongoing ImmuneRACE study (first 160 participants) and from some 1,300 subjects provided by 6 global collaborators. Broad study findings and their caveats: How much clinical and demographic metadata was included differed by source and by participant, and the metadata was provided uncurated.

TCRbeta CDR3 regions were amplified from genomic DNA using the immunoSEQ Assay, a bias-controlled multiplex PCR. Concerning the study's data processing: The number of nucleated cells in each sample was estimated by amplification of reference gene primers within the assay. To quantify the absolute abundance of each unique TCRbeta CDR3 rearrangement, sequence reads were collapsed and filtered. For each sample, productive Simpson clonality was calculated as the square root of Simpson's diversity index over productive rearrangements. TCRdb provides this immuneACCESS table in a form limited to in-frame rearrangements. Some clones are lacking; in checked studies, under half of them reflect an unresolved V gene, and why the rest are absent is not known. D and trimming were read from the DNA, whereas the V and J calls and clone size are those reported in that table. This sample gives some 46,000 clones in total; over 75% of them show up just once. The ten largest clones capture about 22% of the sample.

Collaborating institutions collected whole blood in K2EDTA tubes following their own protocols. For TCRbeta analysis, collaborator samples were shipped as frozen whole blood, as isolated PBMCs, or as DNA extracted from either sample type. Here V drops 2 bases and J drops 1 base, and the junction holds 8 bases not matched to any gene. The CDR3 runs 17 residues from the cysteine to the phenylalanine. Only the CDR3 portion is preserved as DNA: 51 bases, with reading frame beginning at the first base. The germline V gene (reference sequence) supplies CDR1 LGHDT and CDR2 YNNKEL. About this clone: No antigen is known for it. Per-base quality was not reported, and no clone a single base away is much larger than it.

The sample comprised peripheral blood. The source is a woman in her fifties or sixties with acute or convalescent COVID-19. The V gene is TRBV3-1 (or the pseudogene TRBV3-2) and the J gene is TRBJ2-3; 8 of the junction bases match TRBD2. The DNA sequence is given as TGTGCCAGCAGCCAACAAAAATCGGGGGGGGGCACAGATACGCAGTATTTT. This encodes CASSQQKSGGGTDTQYF.